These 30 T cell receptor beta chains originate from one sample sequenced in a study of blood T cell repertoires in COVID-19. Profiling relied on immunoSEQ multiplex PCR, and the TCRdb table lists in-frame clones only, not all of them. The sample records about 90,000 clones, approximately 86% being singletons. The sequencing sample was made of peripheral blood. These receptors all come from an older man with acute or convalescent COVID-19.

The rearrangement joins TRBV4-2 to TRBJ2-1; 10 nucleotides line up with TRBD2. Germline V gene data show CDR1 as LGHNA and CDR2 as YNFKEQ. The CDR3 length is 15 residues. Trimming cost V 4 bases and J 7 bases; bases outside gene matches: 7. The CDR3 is CASSLSGRAENEQFF. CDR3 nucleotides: TGTGCCAGCAGCCTAAGCGGGAGGGCCGAGAATGAGCAGTTCTTC.

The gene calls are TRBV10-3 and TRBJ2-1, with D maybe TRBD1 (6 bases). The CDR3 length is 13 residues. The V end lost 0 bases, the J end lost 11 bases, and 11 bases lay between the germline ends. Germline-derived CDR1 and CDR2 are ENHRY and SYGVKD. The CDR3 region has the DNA TGTGCCATCAGTGAGTCCCCGGACAGCCAGCAGTTCTTC. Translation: CAISESPDSQQFF.

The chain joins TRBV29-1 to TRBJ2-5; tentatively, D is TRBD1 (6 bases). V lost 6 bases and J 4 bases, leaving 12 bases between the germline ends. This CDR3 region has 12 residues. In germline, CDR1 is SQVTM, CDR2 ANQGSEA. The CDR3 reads CSVATGGETQYF. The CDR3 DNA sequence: TGCAGCGTCGCGACAGGTGGAGAGACCCAGTACTTC.

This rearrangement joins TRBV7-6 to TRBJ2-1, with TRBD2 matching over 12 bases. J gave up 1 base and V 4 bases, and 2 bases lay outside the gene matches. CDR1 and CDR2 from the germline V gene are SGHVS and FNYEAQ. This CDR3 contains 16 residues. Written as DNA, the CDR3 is TGTGCCAGCAGCTCCCTAGCGGGGGGGTCCTACAATGAGCAGTTCTTC. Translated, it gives CASSSLAGGSYNEQFF.

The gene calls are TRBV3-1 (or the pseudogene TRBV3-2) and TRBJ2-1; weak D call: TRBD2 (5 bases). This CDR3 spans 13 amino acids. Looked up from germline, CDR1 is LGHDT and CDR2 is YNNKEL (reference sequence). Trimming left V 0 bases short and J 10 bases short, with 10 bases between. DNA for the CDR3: TGTGCCAGCAGCCAAGATAGGGAGCGCGAGCAGTTCTTC. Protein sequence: CASSQDREREQFF.

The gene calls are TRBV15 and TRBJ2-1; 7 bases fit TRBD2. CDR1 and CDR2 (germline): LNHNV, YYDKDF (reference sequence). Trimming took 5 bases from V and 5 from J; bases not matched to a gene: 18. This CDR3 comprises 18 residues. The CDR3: CATSGPPFWLADNNEQFF. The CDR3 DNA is TGTGCCACCAGCGGGCCCCCCTTTTGGCTAGCGGACAACAATGAGCAGTTCTTC.

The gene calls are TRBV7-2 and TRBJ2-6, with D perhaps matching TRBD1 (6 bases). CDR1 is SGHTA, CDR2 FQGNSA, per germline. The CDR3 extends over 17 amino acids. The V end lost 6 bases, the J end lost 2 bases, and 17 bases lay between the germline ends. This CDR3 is CASSPRAPGAGANVLTF. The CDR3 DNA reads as TGTGCCAGCAGTCCAAGAGCTCCAGGGGCTGGGGCCAACGTCCTGACTTTC.

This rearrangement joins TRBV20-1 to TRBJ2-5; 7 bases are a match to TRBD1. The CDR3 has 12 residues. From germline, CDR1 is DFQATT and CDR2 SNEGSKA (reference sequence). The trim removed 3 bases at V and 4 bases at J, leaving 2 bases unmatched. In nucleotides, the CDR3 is TGCAGTGCTAGTCGGACAGGAGAGACCCAGTACTTC. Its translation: CSASRTGETQYF.

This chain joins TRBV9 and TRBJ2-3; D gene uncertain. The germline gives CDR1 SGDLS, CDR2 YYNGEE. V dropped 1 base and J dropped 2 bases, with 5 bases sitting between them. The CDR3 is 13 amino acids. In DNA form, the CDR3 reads TGTGCCAGCAGCGTACAGGTCACAGATACGCAGTATTTT. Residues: CASSVQVTDTQYF.

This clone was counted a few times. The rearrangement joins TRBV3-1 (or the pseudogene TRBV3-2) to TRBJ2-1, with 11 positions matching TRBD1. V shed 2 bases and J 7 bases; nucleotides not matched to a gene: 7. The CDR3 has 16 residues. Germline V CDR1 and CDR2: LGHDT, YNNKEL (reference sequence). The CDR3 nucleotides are TGTGCCAGCAGCCAAACGAGGACAGGGGGCCGGAATGAGCAGTTCTTC. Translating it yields CASSQTRTGGRNEQFF.

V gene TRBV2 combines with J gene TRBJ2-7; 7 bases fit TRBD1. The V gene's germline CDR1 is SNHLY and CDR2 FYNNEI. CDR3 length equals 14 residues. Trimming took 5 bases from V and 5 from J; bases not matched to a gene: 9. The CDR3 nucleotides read TGTGCCAGCAGTTCCGGGACAGAGAGCCACGAGCAGTACTTC. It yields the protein CASSSGTESHEQYF.

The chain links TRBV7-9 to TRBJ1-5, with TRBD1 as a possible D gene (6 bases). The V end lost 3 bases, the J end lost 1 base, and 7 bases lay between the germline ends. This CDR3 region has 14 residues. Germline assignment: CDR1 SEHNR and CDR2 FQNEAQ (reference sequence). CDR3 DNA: TGTGCCAGCAGCTTCGGGACAAGCAATCAGCCCCAGCATTTT. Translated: CASSFGTSNQPQHF.

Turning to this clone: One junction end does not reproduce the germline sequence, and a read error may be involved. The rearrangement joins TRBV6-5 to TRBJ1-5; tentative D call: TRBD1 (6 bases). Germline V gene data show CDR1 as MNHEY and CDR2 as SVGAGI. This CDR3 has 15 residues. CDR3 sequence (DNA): TGTGCCAGCAGCCGTACAGGGCGTAGCGATCAGCCCCAGCATTTT. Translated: CASSRTGRSDQPQHF.

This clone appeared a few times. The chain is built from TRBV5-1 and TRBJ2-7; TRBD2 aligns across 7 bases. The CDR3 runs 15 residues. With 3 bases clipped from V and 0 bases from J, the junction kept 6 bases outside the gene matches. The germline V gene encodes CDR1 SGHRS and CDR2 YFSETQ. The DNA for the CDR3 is TGCGCCAGCAGCTGGGGGACTACAAGCTCCTACGAGCAGTACTTC. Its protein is CASSWGTTSSYEQYF. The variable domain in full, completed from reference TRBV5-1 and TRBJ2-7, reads KAGVTQTPRYLIKTRGQQVTLSCSPISGHRSVSWYQQTPGQGLQFLFEYFSETQRNKGNFPGRFSGRQFSNSRSEMNVSTLELGDSALYLCASSWGTTSSYEQYFGPGTRLTVT.

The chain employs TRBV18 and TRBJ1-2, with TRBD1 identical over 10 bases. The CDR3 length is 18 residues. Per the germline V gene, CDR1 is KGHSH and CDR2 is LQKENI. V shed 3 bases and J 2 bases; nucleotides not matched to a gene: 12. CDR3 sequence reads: CASSPLPPRQGANYGYTF. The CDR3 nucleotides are TGTGCCAGCTCACCCTTACCCCCAAGACAGGGGGCCAACTATGGCTACACCTTC. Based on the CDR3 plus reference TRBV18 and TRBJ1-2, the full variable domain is NAGVMQNPRHLVRRRGQEARLRCSPMKGHSHVYWYRQLPEEGLKFMVYLQKENIIDESGMPKERFSAEFPKEGPSILRIQQVVRGDSAAYFCASSPLPPRQGANYGYTFGSGTRLTVV.

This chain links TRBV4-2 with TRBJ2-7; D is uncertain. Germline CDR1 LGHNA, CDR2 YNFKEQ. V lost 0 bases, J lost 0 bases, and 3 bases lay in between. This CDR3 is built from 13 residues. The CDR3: CASSQDSSYEQYF. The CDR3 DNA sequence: TGTGCCAGCAGCCAAGATAGCTCCTACGAGCAGTACTTC.

The CDR3 sequence is CASSLSGRAGDTQYF. CDR3 sequence (DNA): TGTGCCAGCAGCTTAAGCGGGAGGGCCGGAGATACGCAGTATTTT. The chain employs TRBV11-2 and TRBJ2-3; 10 nucleotides match TRBD2. V gave up 2 bases and J gave up 5 bases; unmatched junction bases: 4. There are 15 residues in the CDR3. Germline CDR1 reads SGHAT; CDR2 reads FQNNGV.

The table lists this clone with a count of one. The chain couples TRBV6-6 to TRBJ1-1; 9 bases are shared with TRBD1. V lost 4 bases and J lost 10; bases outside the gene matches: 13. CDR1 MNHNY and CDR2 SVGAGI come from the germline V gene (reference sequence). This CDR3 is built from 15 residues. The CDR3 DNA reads TGTGCCAGCAGTTCCCGGACAGGGGCGCTGGCTGGAGCTTTCTTT. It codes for CASSSRTGALAGAFF.

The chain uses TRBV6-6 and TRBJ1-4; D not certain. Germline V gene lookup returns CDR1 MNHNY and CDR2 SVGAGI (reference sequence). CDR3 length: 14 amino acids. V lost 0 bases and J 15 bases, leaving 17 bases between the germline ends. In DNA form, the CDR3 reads TGTGCCAGCAGTTACTCCCCGGGAGGCGGGAGTGTGTTTTTT. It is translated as CASSYSPGGGSVFF.

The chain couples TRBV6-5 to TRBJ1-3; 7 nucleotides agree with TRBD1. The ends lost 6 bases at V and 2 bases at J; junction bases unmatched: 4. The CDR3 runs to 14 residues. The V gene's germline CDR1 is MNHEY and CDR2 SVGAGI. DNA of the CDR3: TGTGCCAGCAGATCGGGGACAGCTGGAAACACCATATATTTT. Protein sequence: CASRSGTAGNTIYF.

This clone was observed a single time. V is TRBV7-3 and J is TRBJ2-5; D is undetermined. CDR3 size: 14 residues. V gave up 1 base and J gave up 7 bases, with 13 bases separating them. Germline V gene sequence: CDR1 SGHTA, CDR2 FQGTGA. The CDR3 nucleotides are TGTGCCAGCAGCTTAAACGGAGCCCGTGGGACCCAGTACTTC. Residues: CASSLNGARGTQYF.

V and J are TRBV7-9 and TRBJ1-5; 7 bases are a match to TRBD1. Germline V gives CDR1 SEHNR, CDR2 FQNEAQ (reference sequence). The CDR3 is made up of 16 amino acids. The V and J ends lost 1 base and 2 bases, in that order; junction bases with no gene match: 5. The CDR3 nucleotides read TGTGCCAGCAGCTTAGGTTTGGGGACAGGCAATCAGCCCCAGCATTTT. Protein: CASSLGLGTGNQPQHF.

CDR3 DNA sequence: TGTGCCAGCAGCCCCGGACTGGCCAGGGGGTCCGAGCAGTACTTC. Translation gives CASSPGLARGSEQYF. V is TRBV14 and J is TRBJ2-7, with 7 bases aligning to TRBD1. In germline, CDR1 is SGHDN, CDR2 FVKESK. Trimming took 4 bases from V and 6 from J; bases not matched to a gene: 12. CDR3 length: 15 residues. The complete variable domain, with remaining parts taken from reference TRBV14 and TRBJ2-7, reads EAGVTQFPSHSVIEKGQTVTLRCDPISGHDNLYWYRRVMGKEIKFLLHFVKESKQDESGMPNNRFLAERTGGTYSTLKVQPAELEDSGVYFCASSPGLARGSEQYFGPGTRLTVT.

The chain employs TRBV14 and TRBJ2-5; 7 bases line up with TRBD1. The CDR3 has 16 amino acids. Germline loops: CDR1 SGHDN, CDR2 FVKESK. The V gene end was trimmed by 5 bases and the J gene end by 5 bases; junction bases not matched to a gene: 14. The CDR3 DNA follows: TGTGCCAGCAGCAACCGCCGACAGGGTTTGTGGGAGACCCAGTACTTC. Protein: CASSNRRQGLWETQYF.

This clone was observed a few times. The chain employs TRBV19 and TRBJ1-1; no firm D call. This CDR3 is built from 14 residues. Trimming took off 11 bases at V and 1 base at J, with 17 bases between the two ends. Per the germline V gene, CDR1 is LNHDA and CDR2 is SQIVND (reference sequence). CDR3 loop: CASSLKPSNTEAFF. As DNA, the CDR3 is TGTGCCTCCTCTCTAAAGCCATCGAACACTGAAGCTTTCTTT.

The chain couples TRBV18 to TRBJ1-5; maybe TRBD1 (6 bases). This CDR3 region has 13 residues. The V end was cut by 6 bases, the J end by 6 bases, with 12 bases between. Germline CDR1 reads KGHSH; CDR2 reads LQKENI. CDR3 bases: TGTGCCAGCTCCTCAACAGGGTTTCAGCCCCAGCATTTT. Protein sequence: CASSSTGFQPQHF. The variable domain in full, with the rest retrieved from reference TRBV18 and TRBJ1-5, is NAGVMQNPRHLVRRRGQEARLRCSPMKGHSHVYWYRQLPEEGLKFMVYLQKENIIDESGMPKERFSAEFPKEGPSILRIQQVVRGDSAAYFCASSSTGFQPQHFGDGTRLSIL.

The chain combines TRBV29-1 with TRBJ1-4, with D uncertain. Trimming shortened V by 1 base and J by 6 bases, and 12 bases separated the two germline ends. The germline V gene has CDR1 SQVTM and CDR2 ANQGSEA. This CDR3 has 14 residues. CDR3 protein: CSVEVSPADEKLFF. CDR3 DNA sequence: TGCAGCGTTGAAGTAAGTCCGGCGGATGAAAAACTGTTTTTT.

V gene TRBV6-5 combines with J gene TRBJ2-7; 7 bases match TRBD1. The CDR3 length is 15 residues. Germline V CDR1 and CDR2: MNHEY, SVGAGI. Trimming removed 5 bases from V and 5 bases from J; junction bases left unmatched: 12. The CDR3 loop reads CASSPADRVRDEQYF. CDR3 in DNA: TGTGCCAGCAGTCCGGCCGACAGGGTGCGGGACGAGCAGTACTTC.

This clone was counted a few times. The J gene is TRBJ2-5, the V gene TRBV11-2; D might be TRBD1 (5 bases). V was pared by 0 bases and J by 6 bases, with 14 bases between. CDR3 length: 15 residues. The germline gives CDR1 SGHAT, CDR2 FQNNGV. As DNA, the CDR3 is TGTGCCAGCAGCTTAGACGCAGGGCCGGTAAAGACCCAGTACTTC. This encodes CASSLDAGPVKTQYF.

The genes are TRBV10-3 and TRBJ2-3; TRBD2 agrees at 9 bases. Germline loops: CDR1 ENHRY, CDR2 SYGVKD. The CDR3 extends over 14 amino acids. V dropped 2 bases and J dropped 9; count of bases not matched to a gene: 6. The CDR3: CAISEPGLAPTQYF. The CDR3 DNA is TGTGCCATCAGTGAGCCGGGACTAGCTCCGACGCAGTATTTT.